The rows below give T cell receptor beta chains drawn from one sample of a study of T cells in tumors after PD-1 blockade. Profiled with immunoSEQ multiplex PCR; TCRdb holds only in-frame clones, not every one. The sample contains roughly 9,800 clones, 65% to 80% of which appear only once. The input for sequencing was tumor tissue, taken after anti-PD-1 treatment. The receptors were gathered from a human donor with basal cell carcinoma. Both conserved end residues are part of each CDR3. The order of the fields is D gene, J gene, clone size, V gene, CDR3 protein, CDR3 DNA. A D gene is named only where the DNA matches it firmly. Clone sizes are given selectively: once, few, many, or a class where the clone is expanded.

D gene: TRBD1; J gene: TRBJ2-2; clone size: -; V gene: TRBV9; CDR3 protein: CASSVATGEAPGELFF; CDR3 DNA: TGTGCCAGCAGCGTAGCTACAGGGGAAGCGCCCGGGGAGCTGTTTTTT
D gene: -; J gene: TRBJ2-7; clone size: -; V gene: TRBV6-5; CDR3 protein: CASAAQAALDEQYF; CDR3 DNA: TGTGCCAGTGCAGCCCAGGCAGCTCTAGACGAGCAGTACTTC
D gene: -; J gene: TRBJ1-1; clone size: -; V gene: TRBV19; CDR3 protein: CASSNHRDLNTEAFF; CDR3 DNA: TGTGCCAGTAGTAACCACAGGGATTTAAACACTGAAGCTTTCTTT
D gene: -; J gene: TRBJ2-6; clone size: -; V gene: TRBV19; CDR3 protein: CASSFEWPGANVLTF; CDR3 DNA: TGTGCCAGTAGTTTCGAGTGGCCTGGGGCCAACGTCCTGACTTTC
D gene: -; J gene: TRBJ2-2; clone size: -; V gene: TRBV29-1; CDR3 protein: CSTSATNTGELFF; CDR3 DNA: TGCAGCACCTCGGCGACGAACACCGGGGAGCTGTTTTTT
D gene: TRBD1; J gene: TRBJ1-2; clone size: -; V gene: TRBV19; CDR3 protein: CASSRGDRASNYGYTF; CDR3 DNA: TGTGCCAGTAGTAGGGGCGACAGGGCATCTAACTATGGCTACACCTTC
D gene: -; J gene: TRBJ1-6; clone size: once; V gene: TRBV18; CDR3 protein: CASSPTQAQTSPLHF; CDR3 DNA: TGTGCCAGCTCACCAACACAGGCCCAGACCTCACCCCTCCACTTT
D gene: -; J gene: TRBJ2-3; clone size: -; V gene: TRBV6-5; CDR3 protein: CASRSQGGTDTQYF; CDR3 DNA: TGTGCCAGCCGATCCCAGGGGGGGACAGATACGCAGTATTTT
D gene: -; J gene: TRBJ2-4; clone size: few; V gene: TRBV5-1; CDR3 protein: CASSLVVGEGNIQYF; CDR3 DNA: TGCGCCAGCAGCTTGGTAGTGGGGGAAGGAAACATTCAGTACTTC
D gene: TRBD1; J gene: TRBJ1-3; clone size: few; V gene: TRBV28; CDR3 protein: CASRPGQGSRSGNTIYF; CDR3 DNA: TGTGCCAGCAGACCCGGACAGGGTAGTCGATCTGGAAACACCATATATTTT
D gene: -; J gene: TRBJ2-7; clone size: -; V gene: TRBV7-9; CDR3 protein: CASSSVSYEQYF; CDR3 DNA: TGTGCCAGCAGCTCCGTCTCCTACGAGCAGTACTTC
D gene: TRBD1; J gene: TRBJ1-1; clone size: -; V gene: TRBV9; CDR3 protein: CASSSPLGQGGTEAFF; CDR3 DNA: TGTGCCAGCAGCTCCCCCCTAGGACAGGGGGGGACTGAAGCTTTCTTT
D gene: -; J gene: TRBJ2-5; clone size: -; V gene: TRBV6-6; CDR3 protein: CASSPGPQETQYF; CDR3 DNA: TGTGCCAGCAGCCCGGGGCCCCAAGAGACCCAGTACTTC
D gene: TRBD1; J gene: TRBJ2-3; clone size: -; V gene: TRBV2; CDR3 protein: CASSALQGADTQYF; CDR3 DNA: TGTGCCAGCAGTGCCCTACAGGGGGCAGATACGCAGTATTTT
D gene: -; J gene: TRBJ2-2; clone size: -; V gene: TRBV7-8; CDR3 protein: CASSLAPNGELFF; CDR3 DNA: TGTGCCAGCAGCTTAGCGCCGAACGGGGAGCTGTTTTTT
D gene: -; J gene: TRBJ1-6; clone size: -; V gene: TRBV6-2/TRBV6-3; CDR3 protein: CASSTPTATVNSPLHF; CDR3 DNA: TGTGCCAGCAGTACCCCAACGGCCACAGTTAATTCACCCCTCCACTTT
D gene: -; J gene: TRBJ2-7; clone size: -; V gene: TRBV27; CDR3 protein: CASSITRGAYEQYF; CDR3 DNA: TGTGCCAGCAGTATTACTAGGGGTGCCTACGAGCAGTACTTC
D gene: TRBD2; J gene: TRBJ2-3; clone size: -; V gene: TRBV5-8; CDR3 protein: CASSPGLAGGRSSTDTQYF; CDR3 DNA: TGTGCCAGCAGCCCAGGACTAGCGGGAGGCCGCTCAAGCACAGATACGCAGTATTTT
D gene: -; J gene: TRBJ2-1; clone size: once; V gene: TRBV15; CDR3 protein: CATSRRVGGADEQFF; CDR3 DNA: TGTGCCACCAGCAGAAGGGTTGGGGGAGCCGATGAGCAGTTCTTC
D gene: -; J gene: TRBJ1-5; clone size: medium-sized; V gene: TRBV6-1; CDR3 protein: CASSEVGPQHF; CDR3 DNA: TGTGCCAGCAGTGAGGTCGGGCCCCAGCATTTT
D gene: -; J gene: TRBJ1-2; clone size: -; V gene: TRBV28; CDR3 protein: CASSGGVFGYTF; CDR3 DNA: TGTGCCAGCAGTGGGGGGGTCTTTGGCTACACCTTC
D gene: -; J gene: TRBJ2-6; clone size: -; V gene: TRBV3-1/TRBV3-2; CDR3 protein: CASSPAGEAGANVLTF; CDR3 DNA: TGTGCCAGCAGCCCGGCAGGTGAGGCTGGGGCCAACGTCCTGACTTTC
D gene: -; J gene: TRBJ2-3; clone size: -; V gene: TRBV18; CDR3 protein: CASSLGFSGPDTQYF; CDR3 DNA: TGTGCCAGCTCCCTCGGGTTCTCAGGGCCAGATACGCAGTATTTT